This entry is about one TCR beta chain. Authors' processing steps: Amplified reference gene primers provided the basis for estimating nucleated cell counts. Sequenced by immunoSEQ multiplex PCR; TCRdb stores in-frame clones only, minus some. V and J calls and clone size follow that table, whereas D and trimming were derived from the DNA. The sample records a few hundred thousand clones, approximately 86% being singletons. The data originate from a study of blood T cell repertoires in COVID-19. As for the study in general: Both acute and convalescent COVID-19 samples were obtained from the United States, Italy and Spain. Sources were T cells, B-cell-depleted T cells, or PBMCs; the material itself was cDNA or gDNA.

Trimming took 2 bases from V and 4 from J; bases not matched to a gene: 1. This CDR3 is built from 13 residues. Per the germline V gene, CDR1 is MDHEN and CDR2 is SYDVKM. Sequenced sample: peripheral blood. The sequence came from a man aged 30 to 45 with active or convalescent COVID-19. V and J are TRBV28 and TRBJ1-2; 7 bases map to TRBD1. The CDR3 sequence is CASSLNRGYGYTF. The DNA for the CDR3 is TGTGCCAGCAGTTTAAACAGGGGCTATGGCTACACCTTC.